The clone carrying this T cell receptor beta chain was seen at least ten times. The antigen remains undetermined. All patients reached thyroid surgery having received no treatment beforehand. The sample belongs to a study of metastatic and nonmetastatic thyroid tumors. As processed by the authors: Built for papillary thyroid cancer, a distant-metastasis classifier drew on CDR3 differences across clinicopathological groups. TCRdb re-called clones via MiXCR from the PCR reads. The V and J calls were not made by the authors but by TCRdb's processing. The sample lists approximately 79,000 clones; less than 10% were seen once. Findings of the study overall: Significantly higher TCR beta diversity was reportedly seen in malignant thyroid tumors than benign nodules, in blood and tumor.

This CDR3 contains 12 residues. Trimming took 5 bases from V and 4 from J, leaving 6 bases between them. The germline gives CDR1 SEHNR, CDR2 FQNEAQ (reference sequence). V is TRBV7-9 and J is TRBJ2-1; D is uncertain. This TCR was sampled from a female donor with papillary thyroid cancer or a benign thyroid nodule (not recorded which). Some clones in this sample may be carry-over from other donors' samples. Sequencing was carried out using blood. The CDR3 sequence: CASSLTYNEQFF. The CDR3 DNA reads TGTGCCAGCAGCCTCACTTACAATGAGCAGTTCTTC.